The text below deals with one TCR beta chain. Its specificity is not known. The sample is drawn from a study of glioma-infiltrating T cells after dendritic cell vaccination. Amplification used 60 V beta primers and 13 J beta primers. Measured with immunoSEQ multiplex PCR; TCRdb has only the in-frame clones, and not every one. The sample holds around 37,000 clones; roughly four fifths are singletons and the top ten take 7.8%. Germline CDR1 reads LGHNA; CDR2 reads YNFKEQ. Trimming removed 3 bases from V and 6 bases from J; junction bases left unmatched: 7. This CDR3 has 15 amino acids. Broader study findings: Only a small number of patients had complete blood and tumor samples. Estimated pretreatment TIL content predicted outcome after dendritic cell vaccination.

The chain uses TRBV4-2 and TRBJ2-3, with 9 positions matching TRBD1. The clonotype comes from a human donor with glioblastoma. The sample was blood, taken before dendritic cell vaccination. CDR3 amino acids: CASSQRQGVVDTQYF. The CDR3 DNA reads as TGTGCCAGCAGCCAGCGACAGGGGGTCGTCGATACGCAGTATTTT.